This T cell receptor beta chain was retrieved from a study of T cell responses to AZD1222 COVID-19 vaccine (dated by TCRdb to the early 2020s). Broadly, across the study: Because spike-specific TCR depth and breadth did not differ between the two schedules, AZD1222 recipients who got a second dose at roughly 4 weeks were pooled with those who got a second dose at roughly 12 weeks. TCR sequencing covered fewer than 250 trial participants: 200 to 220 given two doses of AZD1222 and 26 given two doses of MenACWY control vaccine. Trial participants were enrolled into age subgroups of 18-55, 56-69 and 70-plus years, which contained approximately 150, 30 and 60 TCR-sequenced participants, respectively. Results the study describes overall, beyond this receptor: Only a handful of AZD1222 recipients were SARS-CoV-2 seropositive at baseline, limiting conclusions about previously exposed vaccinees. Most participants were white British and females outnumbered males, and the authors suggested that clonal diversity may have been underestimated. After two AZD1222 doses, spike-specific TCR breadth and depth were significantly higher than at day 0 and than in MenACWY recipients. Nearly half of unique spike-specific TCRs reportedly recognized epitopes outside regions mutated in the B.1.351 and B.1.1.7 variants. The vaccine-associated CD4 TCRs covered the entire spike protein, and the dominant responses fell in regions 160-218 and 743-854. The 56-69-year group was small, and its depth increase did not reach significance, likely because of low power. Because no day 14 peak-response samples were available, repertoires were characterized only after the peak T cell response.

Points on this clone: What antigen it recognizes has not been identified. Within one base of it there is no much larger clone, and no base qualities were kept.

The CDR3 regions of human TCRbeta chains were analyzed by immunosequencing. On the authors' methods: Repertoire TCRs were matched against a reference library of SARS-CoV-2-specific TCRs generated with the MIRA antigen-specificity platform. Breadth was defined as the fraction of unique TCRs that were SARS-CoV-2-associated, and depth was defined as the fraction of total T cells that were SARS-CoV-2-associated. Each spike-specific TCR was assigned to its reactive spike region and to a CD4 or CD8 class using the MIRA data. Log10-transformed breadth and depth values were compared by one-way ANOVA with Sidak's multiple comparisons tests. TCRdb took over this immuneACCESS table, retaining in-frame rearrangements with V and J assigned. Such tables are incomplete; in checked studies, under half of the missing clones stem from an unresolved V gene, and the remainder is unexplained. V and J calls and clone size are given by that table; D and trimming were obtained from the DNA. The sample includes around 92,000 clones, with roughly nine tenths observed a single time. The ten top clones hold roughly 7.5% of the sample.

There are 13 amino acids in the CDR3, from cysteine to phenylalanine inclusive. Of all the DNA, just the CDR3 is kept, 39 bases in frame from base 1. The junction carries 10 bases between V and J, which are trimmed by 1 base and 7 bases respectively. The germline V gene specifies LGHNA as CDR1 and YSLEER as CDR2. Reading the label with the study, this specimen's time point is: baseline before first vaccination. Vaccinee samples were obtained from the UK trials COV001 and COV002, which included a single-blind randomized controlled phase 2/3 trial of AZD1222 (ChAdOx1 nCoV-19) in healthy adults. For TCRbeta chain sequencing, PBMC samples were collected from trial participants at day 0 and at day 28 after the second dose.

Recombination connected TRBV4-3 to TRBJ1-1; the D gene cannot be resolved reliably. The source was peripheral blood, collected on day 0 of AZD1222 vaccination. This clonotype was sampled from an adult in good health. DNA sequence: TGCGCCAGCAGCCAAGGGCAGGAGGGTGAAGCTTTCTTT. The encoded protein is CASSQGQEGEAFF.